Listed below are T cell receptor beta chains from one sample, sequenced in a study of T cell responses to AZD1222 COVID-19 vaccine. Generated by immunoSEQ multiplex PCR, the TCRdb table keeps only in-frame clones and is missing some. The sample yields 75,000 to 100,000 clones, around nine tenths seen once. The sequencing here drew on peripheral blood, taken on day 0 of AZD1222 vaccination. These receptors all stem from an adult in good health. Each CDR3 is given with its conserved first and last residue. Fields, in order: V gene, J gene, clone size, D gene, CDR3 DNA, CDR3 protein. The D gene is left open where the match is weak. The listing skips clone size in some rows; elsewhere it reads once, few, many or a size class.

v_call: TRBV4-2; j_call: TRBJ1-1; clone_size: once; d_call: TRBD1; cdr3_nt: TGTGCCAGCAGCCCCCCAACTGGGACAGGGAGGATTAAGGGTGAAGCTTTCTTT; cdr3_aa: CASSPPTGTGRIKGEAFF
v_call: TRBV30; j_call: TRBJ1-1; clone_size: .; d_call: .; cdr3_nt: TGTGCCTGGAGTGCGGGGGCAGGAGAGCCTGAAGCTTTCTTT; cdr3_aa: CAWSAGAGEPEAFF
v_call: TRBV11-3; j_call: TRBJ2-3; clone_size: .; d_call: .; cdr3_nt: TGTGCCAGCAGCTTAAGTCGGGGCTCATTGACAGATACGCAGTATTTT; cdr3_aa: CASSLSRGSLTDTQYF
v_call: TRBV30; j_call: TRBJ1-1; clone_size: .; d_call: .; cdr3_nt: TGTGCCTGGAGTCTAGGGGGGGGCGTTCGTGGAGGGACTGAAGCTTTCTTT; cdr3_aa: CAWSLGGGVRGGTEAFF
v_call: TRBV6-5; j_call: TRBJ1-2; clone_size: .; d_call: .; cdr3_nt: TGTGCCGGCAGTTACTCAGAGGGGCATGGCTACACCTTC; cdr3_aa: CAGSYSEGHGYTF
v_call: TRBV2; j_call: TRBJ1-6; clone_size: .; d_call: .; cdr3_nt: TGTGCCAGCAGTGACCCCGGGACTGCGTATAATTCACCCCTTCACTTT; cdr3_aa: CASSDPGTAYNSPLHF
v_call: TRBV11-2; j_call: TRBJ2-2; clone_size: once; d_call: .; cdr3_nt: TGTGCCAGCAGCTCCGAGGGGTGGACCGGGGAGCTGTTTTTT; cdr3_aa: CASSSEGWTGELFF
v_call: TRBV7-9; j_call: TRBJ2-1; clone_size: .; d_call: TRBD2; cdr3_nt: TGTGCCAGCAGACTCATGGGTCTAGCGGGGGGACAGATTGAGCAGTTCTTC; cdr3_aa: CASRLMGLAGGQIEQFF
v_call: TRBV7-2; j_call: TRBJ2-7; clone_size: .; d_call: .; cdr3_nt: TGTGCCAGTAATAGGGGGGGATCCTACGAGCAGTACTTC; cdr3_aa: CASNRGGSYEQYF
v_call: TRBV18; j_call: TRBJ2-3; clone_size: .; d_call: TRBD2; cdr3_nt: TGTGCCAGCTCGCCGACTAGCGGGGACTACACAGATACGCAGTATTTT; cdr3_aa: CASSPTSGDYTDTQYF
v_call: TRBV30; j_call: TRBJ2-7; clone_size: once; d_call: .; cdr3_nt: TGTGCCTGGGGACGGTACCGTTACGAGCAGTACTTC; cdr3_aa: CAWGRYRYEQYF
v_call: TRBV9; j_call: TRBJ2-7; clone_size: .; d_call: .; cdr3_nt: TGTGCCAGCAGCGTAGCGGACAGCGCCTACGAGCAGTACTTC; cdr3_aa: CASSVADSAYEQYF
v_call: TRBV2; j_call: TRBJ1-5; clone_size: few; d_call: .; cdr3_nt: TGTGCCAGCAGTCCCACGAACCGGGGGCAGCCCCAGCATTTT; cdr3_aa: CASSPTNRGQPQHF
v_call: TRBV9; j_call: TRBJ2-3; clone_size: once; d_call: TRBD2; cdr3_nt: TGTGCCAGCAGCGATCTAGCGGGAGGTGCCTCAGATACGCAGTATTTT; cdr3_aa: CASSDLAGGASDTQYF
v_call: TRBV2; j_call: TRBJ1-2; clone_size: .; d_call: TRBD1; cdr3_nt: TGTGCCAGCAGTCCTGACAGGGCCTACGGCTATGGCTACACCTTC; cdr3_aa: CASSPDRAYGYGYTF
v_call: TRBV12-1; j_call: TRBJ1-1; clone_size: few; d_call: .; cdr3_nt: TGTGCCAGCAGCTCTGCAGGGGGCTGTGAAGCTTTCTTT; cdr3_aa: CASSSAGGCEAFF
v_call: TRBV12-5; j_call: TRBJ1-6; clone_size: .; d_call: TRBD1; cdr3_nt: TGTGCTAGTGGTTTGGCGGGACAGAAATATAATTCACCCCTCCACTTT; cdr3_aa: CASGLAGQKYNSPLHF
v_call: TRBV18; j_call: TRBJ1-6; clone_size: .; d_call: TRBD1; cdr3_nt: TGTGCCAGCTCAAGGGACAGGGGTCATTCACCCCTCCACTTT; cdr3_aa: CASSRDRGHSPLHF
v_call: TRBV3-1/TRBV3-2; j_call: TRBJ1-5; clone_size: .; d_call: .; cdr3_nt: TGTGCCAGCAGCCCCTCGTTTGGCGGTGGGGATCAGCCCCAGCATTTT; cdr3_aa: CASSPSFGGGDQPQHF
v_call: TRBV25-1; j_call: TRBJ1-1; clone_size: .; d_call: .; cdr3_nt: TGTGCCAGCAGTGAATTAGAACAGGGAGTAGGAAACACTGAAGCTTTCTTT; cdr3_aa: CASSELEQGVGNTEAFF
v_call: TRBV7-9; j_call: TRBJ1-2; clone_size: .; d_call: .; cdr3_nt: TGTGCCAGCCAGACGGGGGGCGGCTATGGCTACACCTTC; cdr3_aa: CASQTGGGYGYTF
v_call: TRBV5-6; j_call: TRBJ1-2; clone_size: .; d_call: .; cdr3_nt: TGTGCCAGCAGCCCACGTCCCGGGCCACCCAACTATGGCTACACCTTC; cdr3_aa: CASSPRPGPPNYGYTF
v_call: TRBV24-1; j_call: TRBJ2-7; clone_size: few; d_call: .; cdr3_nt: TGTGCCACCAGTCGTCTGGGACCATACGAGCAGTACTTC; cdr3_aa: CATSRLGPYEQYF
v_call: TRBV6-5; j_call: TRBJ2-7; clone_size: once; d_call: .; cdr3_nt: TGTGCCAGCAGTTACGGACAGCTCTACGAGCAGTACTTC; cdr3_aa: CASSYGQLYEQYF
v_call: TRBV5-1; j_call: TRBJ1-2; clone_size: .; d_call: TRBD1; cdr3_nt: TGCGCCAGCAGCTCGGGGACAGGGCTTGGCTACACCTTC; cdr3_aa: CASSSGTGLGYTF
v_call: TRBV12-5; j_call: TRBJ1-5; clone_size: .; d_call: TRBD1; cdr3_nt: TGTGCTAGTGGTTTGGCAATAGGACAGGGAGGCCCCAATCAGCCCCAGCATTTT; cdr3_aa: CASGLAIGQGGPNQPQHF
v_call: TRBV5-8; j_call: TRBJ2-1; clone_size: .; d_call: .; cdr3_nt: TGTGCCAGCAGCCGGCGGGGTCCTTCCTACAATGAGCAGTTCTTC; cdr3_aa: CASSRRGPSYNEQFF
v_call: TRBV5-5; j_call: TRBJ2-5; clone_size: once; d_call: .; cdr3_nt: TGTGCCAGCAGCTATCTGACCATCGAGACCCAGTACTTC; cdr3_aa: CASSYLTIETQYF
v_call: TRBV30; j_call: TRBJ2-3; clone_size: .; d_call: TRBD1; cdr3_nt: TGTGCCTGGGGGACAGGGGGGAAATTCGCAGATACGCAGTATTTT; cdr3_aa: CAWGTGGKFADTQYF
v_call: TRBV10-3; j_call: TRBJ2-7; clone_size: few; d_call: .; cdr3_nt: TGTGCCATCAGTGAGTCTGAGACTCAGGAGGAGCAGTACTTC; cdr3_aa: CAISESETQEEQYF
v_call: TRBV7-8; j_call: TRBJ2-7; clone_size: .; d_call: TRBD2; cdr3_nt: TGTGCCAGCAGCTTAGAGGCTAGCGGGGCCTCGAGCTCCTACGAGCAGTACTTC; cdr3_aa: CASSLEASGASSSYEQYF
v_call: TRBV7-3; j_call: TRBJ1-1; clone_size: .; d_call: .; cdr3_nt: TGTGCCAGCAGCTTAGCCCCTGGACGCCTGAACACTGAAGCTTTCTTT; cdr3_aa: CASSLAPGRLNTEAFF
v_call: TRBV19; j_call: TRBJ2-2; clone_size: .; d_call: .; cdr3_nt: TGTGCCAGTAGTATTCGTACTAGCCCTCTTACCACCGGGGAGCTGTTTTTT; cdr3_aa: CASSIRTSPLTTGELFF